The 30 T cell receptor beta chains in this list originate from one sample, sequenced in a study of cytomegalovirus exposure and HLA in healthy donors. The PCR employed 60 Vbeta primers together with 13 Jbeta primers. Only in-frame clones appear in the TCRdb table, and some are missing; sequencing was by immunoSEQ multiplex PCR. The profile shows about 57,000 clones, around 83% of them singletons. Sample: PBMCs. These receptors came from a young man in good health and CMV-seronegative.

This clone was detected only a few times. The chain combines TRBV7-8 with TRBJ1-2, with D maybe TRBD1 (5 bases). Between the trimmed V and J ends, which lost 9 bases and 4 bases, there was a span of 18 bases. Germline V gene data show CDR1 as SGHVS and CDR2 as FQNEAQ. CDR3 size: 14 residues. CDR3 amino acids: CASNRALGAYGYTF. The DNA for the CDR3 is TGTGCCAGTAACCGGGCCCTAGGGGCCTATGGCTACACCTTC.

V usage is TRBV14 and J usage is TRBJ1-3; 7 bases map to TRBD1. V lost 3 bases to trimming and J lost 4 bases; unmatched junction nucleotides: 9. The CDR3 has 16 residues. The germline gives CDR1 SGHDN, CDR2 FVKESK. The CDR3 DNA is TGTGCCAGCAGCCAGACAGGGTGGTTTTACGGAAACACCATATATTTT. This translates into CASSQTGWFYGNTIYF.

The gene calls are TRBV6-1 and TRBJ2-7, with TRBD2 identical over 9 bases. The germline CDR1 and CDR2 sequences are MNHNS and SASEGT. With 8 bases clipped from V and 6 bases from J, the junction kept 8 bases outside the gene matches. This CDR3 region has 13 residues. The CDR3 region has the DNA TGTGCCAGCCACATGCGGGAGGGCATCGAGCAGTACTTC. Translation gives CASHMREGIEQYF.

In its sample, this clone was seen once. The chain has TRBV4-1 and TRBJ2-7, with a tentative D call TRBD2 (6 bases). The CDR3 consists of 13 residues. The germline gives CDR1 MGHRA, CDR2 YSYEKL. V lost 2 bases, J lost 5 bases, and 10 bases lay in between. In nucleotides, the CDR3 is TGCGCCAGCAGCCAACCGGGACTTGACGAGCAGTACTTC. Translated, it gives CASSQPGLDEQYF.

The chain employs TRBV7-2 and TRBJ1-1, with 7 nucleotides matching TRBD1. J lost 0 bases, V lost 5 bases, and 6 bases had no gene match. In germline, CDR1 is SGHTA, CDR2 FQGNSA. The CDR3 consists of 15 residues. The CDR3 DNA sequence: TGTGCCAGCAGCCAAATCAGGGGGATGAACACTGAAGCTTTCTTT. This gives the protein CASSQIRGMNTEAFF.

The gene calls are TRBV11-1 and TRBJ2-1, with D perhaps matching TRBD2 (7 bases). V gave up 4 bases and J gave up 4 bases, with 11 bases separating them. Germline V CDR1 and CDR2: SGHAT, FQDESV (reference sequence). The length of the CDR3 is 14 residues. The CDR3 DNA sequence: TGTGCCAGCAGCTGGAGGGGGGGTTACAATGAGCAGTTCTTC. Translated, it gives CASSWRGGYNEQFF. The entire variable domain, with the rest obtained from reference TRBV11-1 and TRBJ2-1, is as follows: EAEVAQSPRYKITEKSQAVAFWCDPISGHATLYWYRQILGQGPELLVQFQDESVVDDSQLPKDRFSAERLKGVDSTLKIQPAELGDSAMYLCASSWRGGYNEQFFGPGTRLTVL.

The V gene is TRBV18, the J gene TRBJ1-1; perhaps TRBD1 as D (5 bases). The CDR3 runs to 15 residues. V was clipped by 5 bases and J by 1 base, with 14 bases between them. Germline loops: CDR1 KGHSH, CDR2 LQKENI. CDR3 protein: CASSWGLQGNTEAFF. DNA for the CDR3: TGTGCCAGCTCATGGGGCCTACAAGGGAACACTGAAGCTTTCTTT.

The CDR3 protein is CASSARLSSYEQYF. Written as DNA, the CDR3 is TGTGCCAGCAGCGCGCGACTGAGCTCCTACGAGCAGTACTTC. This chain joins TRBV9 and TRBJ2-7; D is undetermined. The CDR3 totals 14 residues. Deletions cut 3 bases from V and 0 bases from J, with 10 bases between. Germline CDR1 and CDR2: SGDLS and YYNGEE.

The J gene is TRBJ2-1, the V gene TRBV18; D is unclear. With 4 bases removed from V and 6 bases from J, the gap between germline ends came to 10 bases. The CDR3 is 13 amino acids. CDR1 KGHSH and CDR2 LQKENI come from the germline V gene. As DNA, the CDR3 is TGTGCCAGCTCACAATTCAATAGCAATGAGCAGTTCTTC. Protein sequence: CASSQFNSNEQFF.

This sequence joins TRBV19 and TRBJ1-5; possible D gene TRBD1, 6 bases. CDR3 length: 14 amino acids. The germline V and J ends were trimmed by 5 bases and 7 bases, with 15 bases remaining between them. The germline CDR1 and CDR2 sequences are LNHDA and SQIVND (reference sequence). The CDR3 nucleotides read TGTGCCAGTAGTCTCCAGGGGTCAGGACAGCCCCAGCATTTT. Its protein is CASSLQGSGQPQHF.

V and J are TRBV6-4 and TRBJ2-3; the match to TRBD2 covers 8 bases. Unmatched junction bases numbered 6, after V lost 2 bases and J lost 5 bases. Germline-derived CDR1 and CDR2 are MRHNA and SNTAGT. This CDR3 has 15 amino acids. The CDR3 DNA is TGTGCCAGCAGTGACACGGGGGGGCAGGTAGATACGCAGTATTTT. Amino acid sequence: CASSDTGGQVDTQYF.

The chain combines TRBV27 with TRBJ1-5; 10 positions match TRBD1. Germline-derived CDR1 and CDR2 are MNHEY and SMNVEV (reference sequence). V gave up 2 bases and J gave up 6 bases; unmatched junction bases: 7. This CDR3 region has 16 residues. DNA for the CDR3: TGTGCCAGCAGTTTACTGGGGACAGGGGATGGTCAGCCCCAGCATTTT. Translation: CASSLLGTGDGQPQHF.

V usage is TRBV19 and J usage is TRBJ2-1; tentative D call: TRBD2 (5 bases). The ends were cut back, 6 bases at V and 6 bases at J, with 12 bases in the middle. Germline V lookup: CDR1 LNHDA, CDR2 SQIVND (reference sequence). This CDR3 comprises 13 residues. In DNA form, the CDR3 reads TGTGCCAGTAGCCCGGGGTCGCCCAATGAGCAGTTCTTC. It yields the protein CASSPGSPNEQFF.

This clone was counted only a few times. In DNA form, the CDR3 reads TGTGCCAGCAGTTACTCGATTGGGCAGGGCACGCAGTATTTT. This translates into CASSYSIGQGTQYF. This sequence joins TRBV6-5 and TRBJ2-3; maybe TRBD1 (5 bases). Deletions cut 0 bases from V and 9 bases from J, with 13 bases between. Looked up from germline, CDR1 is MNHEY and CDR2 is SVGAGI. The CDR3 runs 14 residues.

This chain uses TRBV9 with TRBJ2-7; 8 nucleotides agree with TRBD1. The CDR3 has 15 residues. J was trimmed by 2 bases and V by 3 bases; bases with no gene match: 7. Germline assignment: CDR1 SGDLS and CDR2 YYNGEE. CDR3 nucleotides: TGTGCCAGCAGCGCCCCGGGACAGGAAGCCTACGAGCAGTACTTC. This gives the protein CASSAPGQEAYEQYF.

This chain joins TRBV30 and TRBJ2-1, with TRBD2 identical over 13 bases. Germline CDR1 and CDR2: GTSNPN and SVGIG (reference sequence). With V trimmed by 3 bases and J by 1 base, 12 bases remained unmatched. The CDR3 covers 19 residues. This chain's CDR3 is CAWSVPRLAGGSSYNEQFF. DNA of the CDR3: TGTGCCTGGAGCGTTCCCCGACTAGCGGGAGGCTCTTCCTACAATGAGCAGTTCTTC.

This chain joins TRBV18 and TRBJ2-7, with TRBD1 matching 11 bases. The CDR3 covers 14 residues. Germline loops: CDR1 KGHSH, CDR2 LQKENI. V trimming: 3 bases; J trimming: 5 bases; junction bases outside the gene matches: 3. The CDR3 loop reads CASSPGQGVDEQYF. The CDR3 region has the DNA TGTGCCAGCTCACCGGGACAGGGGGTCGACGAGCAGTACTTC.

The genes are TRBV4-1 and TRBJ1-2; unclear D gene. In germline, CDR1 is MGHRA, CDR2 YSYEKL. V lost 2 bases and J 4 bases, leaving 11 bases between the germline ends. The CDR3 has 14 amino acids. CDR3 nucleotide sequence: TGCGCCAGCAGCCAAAGTGGGCAGAGCTATGGCTACACCTTC. Protein product: CASSQSGQSYGYTF.

The V gene is TRBV4-2, the J gene TRBJ1-1; TRBD1 is a possible D gene (6 bases). Trimming left V 2 bases short and J 3 bases short, with 16 bases between. The germline gives CDR1 LGHNA, CDR2 YNFKEQ. The CDR3 totals 16 residues. CDR3 residues: CASSQTRGHPYTEAFF. The CDR3 nucleotides are TGTGCCAGCAGCCAAACCCGGGGACACCCTTACACTGAAGCTTTCTTT.

The chain carries TRBV6-6 and TRBJ2-7; tentative D call: TRBD1 (5 bases). The germline V gene encodes CDR1 MNHNY and CDR2 SVGAGI (reference sequence). V was trimmed by 6 bases and J by 3 bases, leaving 12 bases between them. This CDR3 contains 13 residues. CDR3 coding DNA: TGTGCCAGCAGATCACAGGCCAGCTACGAGCAGTACTTC. It encodes CASRSQASYEQYF.

This clone was counted between two and nine times. The CDR3: CASSLGLAGGGVSYEQYF. CDR3 nucleotide sequence: TGCGCCAGCAGCCTGGGACTAGCGGGGGGTGGGGTTTCCTACGAGCAGTACTTC. This chain uses TRBV4-3 with TRBJ2-7; 15 bases line up with TRBD2. The germline V gene encodes CDR1 LGHNA and CDR2 YSLEER. The CDR3 sequence is 18 residues long. V was clipped by 4 bases and J by 1 base; unmatched bases: 8.

This chain connects TRBV19 to TRBJ1-3, with D unresolved. CDR3 length: 15 residues. The ends were cut back, 0 bases at V and 4 bases at J, with 10 bases in the middle. Germline values: CDR1 LNHDA, CDR2 SQIVND (reference sequence). CDR3 in DNA: TGTGCCAGTAGTATAGATCGAACAGCCGGAAACACCATATATTTT. It is translated as CASSIDRTAGNTIYF.

This clone turned up a few times. This chain connects TRBV7-6 to TRBJ2-7; maybe TRBD2 (7 bases). The CDR3 covers 14 residues. Germline CDR1 is SGHVS and CDR2 is FNYEAQ. Trimming pared 5 bases from V and 2 bases from J, leaving 13 bases between. CDR3 in DNA: TGTGCCAGCAGCACCGGGGGGCGCGCCTACGAGCAGTACTTC. Residues: CASSTGGRAYEQYF.

This chain joins TRBV12-5 and TRBJ1-5; 9 positions agree with TRBD1. V was clipped by 2 bases and J by 3 bases; unmatched bases: 11. This CDR3 spans 18 amino acids. The germline V gene encodes CDR1 LGHNT and CDR2 FRNRAP. CDR3 loop: CASGLSTGGRHINQPQHF. The CDR3 nucleotides are TGTGCTAGTGGTTTGTCGACAGGGGGGCGACATATCAATCAGCCCCAGCATTTT.

This clone was seen just once. The V gene is TRBV25-1, the J gene TRBJ1-1, with D hard to call. Germline V gene sequence: CDR1 MGHDK, CDR2 SYGVNS. Trimming left V 1 base short and J 1 base short, with 7 bases between. This CDR3 contains 14 residues. The CDR3 region is CASSEFDKNTEAFF. Here the CDR3 DNA reads TGTGCCAGCAGTGAATTCGACAAGAACACTGAAGCTTTCTTT.

The chain carries TRBV12-5 and TRBJ2-1, with 7 bases lining up with TRBD1. The ends lost 1 base at V and 1 base at J; junction bases unmatched: 4. The CDR3 runs to 16 residues. Germline V lookup: CDR1 LGHNT, CDR2 FRNRAP. The CDR3 here is CASGLAGTVSYNEQFF. CDR3 coding DNA: TGTGCTAGTGGTTTGGCCGGGACAGTATCCTACAATGAGCAGTTCTTC.

The J gene is TRBJ1-1, the V gene TRBV29-1; no clear D. The CDR3 covers 17 residues. Trimming stripped 1 base from V and 0 bases from J, with 18 bases between. The germline gives CDR1 SQVTM, CDR2 ANQGSEA. The CDR3 protein is CSVEATNPQVMNTEAFF. CDR3 nucleotide sequence: TGCAGCGTTGAAGCTACCAACCCCCAGGTCATGAACACTGAAGCTTTCTTT.

The chain joins TRBV5-4 to TRBJ2-2; maybe TRBD2 (6 bases). Germline V gene lookup returns CDR1 SGHNT and CDR2 YYREEE (reference sequence). CDR3 length: 12 residues. Trimming removed 5 bases at V and 6 bases at J, with 8 bases between. DNA for the CDR3: TGTGCCAGCAGACGGGACTCCGGGGAGCTGTTTTTT. Its translation: CASRRDSGELFF.

This clone was seen just once. The chain links TRBV6-5 to TRBJ2-1; 10 bases fit TRBD2. The V gene's germline CDR1 is MNHEY and CDR2 SVGAGI. J lost 2 bases, V lost 2 bases, and 3 bases had no gene match. This CDR3 contains 16 residues. The CDR3 protein is CASSYQTSGPYNEQFF. The CDR3 DNA reads as TGTGCCAGCAGTTACCAGACTAGCGGGCCCTACAATGAGCAGTTCTTC.

J is TRBJ2-2 and V is TRBV15, with D unresolved. Germline values: CDR1 LNHNV, CDR2 YYDKDF (reference sequence). V was trimmed by 0 bases and J by 1 base, leaving 6 bases between them. The CDR3 has 15 residues. CDR3 sequence: CATSREPRNTGELFF. The CDR3 nucleotides read TGTGCCACCAGCAGAGAGCCTAGGAACACCGGGGAGCTGTTTTTT.